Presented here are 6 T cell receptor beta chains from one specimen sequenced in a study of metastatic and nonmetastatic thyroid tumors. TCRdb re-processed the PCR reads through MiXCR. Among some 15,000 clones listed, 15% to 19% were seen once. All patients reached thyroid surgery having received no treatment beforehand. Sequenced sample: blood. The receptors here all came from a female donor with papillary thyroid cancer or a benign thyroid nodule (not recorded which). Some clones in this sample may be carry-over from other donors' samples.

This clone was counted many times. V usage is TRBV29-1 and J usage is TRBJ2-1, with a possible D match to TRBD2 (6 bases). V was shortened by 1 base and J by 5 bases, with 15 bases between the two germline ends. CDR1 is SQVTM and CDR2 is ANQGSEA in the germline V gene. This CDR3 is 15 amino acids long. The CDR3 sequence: CSVEAFKAGDNEQFF. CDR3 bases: TGCAGCGTTGAAGCTTTTAAAGCGGGCGACAATGAGCAGTTCTTC.

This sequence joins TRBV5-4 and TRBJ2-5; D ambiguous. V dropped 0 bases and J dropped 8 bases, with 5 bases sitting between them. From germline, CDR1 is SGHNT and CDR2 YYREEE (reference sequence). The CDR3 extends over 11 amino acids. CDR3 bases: TGTGCCAGCAGCTTGGGTTCAACCCAGTACTTC. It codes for CASSLGSTQYF. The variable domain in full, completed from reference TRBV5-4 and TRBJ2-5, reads ETGVTQSPTHLIKTRGQQVTLRCSSQSGHNTVSWYQQALGQGPQFIFQYYREEENGRGNFPPRFSGLQFPNYSSELNVNALELDDSALYLCASSLGSTQYFGPGTRLLVL.

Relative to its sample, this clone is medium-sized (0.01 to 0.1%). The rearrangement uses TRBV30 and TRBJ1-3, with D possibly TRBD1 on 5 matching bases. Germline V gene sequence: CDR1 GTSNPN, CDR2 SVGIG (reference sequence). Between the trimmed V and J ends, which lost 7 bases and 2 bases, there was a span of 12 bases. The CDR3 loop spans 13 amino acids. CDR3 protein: CALTPGAGNTIYF. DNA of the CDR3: TGTGCCTTGACCCCGGGGGCTGGAAACACCATATATTTT.

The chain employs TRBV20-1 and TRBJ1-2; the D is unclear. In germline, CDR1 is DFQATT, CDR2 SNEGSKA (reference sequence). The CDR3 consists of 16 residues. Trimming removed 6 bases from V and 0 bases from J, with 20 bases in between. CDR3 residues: CSAPPGSRETNYGYTF. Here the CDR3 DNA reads TGCAGTGCCCCGCCCGGCTCCCGCGAAACTAACTATGGCTACACCTTC.

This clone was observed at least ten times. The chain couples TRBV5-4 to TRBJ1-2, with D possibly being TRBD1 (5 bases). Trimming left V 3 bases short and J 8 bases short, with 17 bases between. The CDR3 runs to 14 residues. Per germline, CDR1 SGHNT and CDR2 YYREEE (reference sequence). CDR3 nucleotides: TGTGCCAGCAGCTGGGGGAATGTGAGGGACGGCTACACCTTC. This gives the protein CASSWGNVRDGYTF.

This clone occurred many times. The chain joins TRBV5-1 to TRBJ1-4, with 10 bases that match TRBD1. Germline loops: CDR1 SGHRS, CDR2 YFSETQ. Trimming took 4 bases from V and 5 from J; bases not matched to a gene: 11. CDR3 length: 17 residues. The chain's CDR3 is CASSRGTGATRNEKLFF. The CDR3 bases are TGCGCCAGCAGCAGGGGGACAGGGGCCACTAGGAATGAAAAACTGTTTTTT.